A single sample is the source of the 25 T cell receptor beta chains below, sequenced in a study of T cells in Graves' hyperthyroidism and ophthalmopathy. The CDR3 regions of TCR beta were amplified from RNA transcripts. A first-round RT-PCR of the TCR CDR3 used the HTBI primer set. TCRdb re-analysed the multiplex PCR reads in MiXCR, keeping a single row per CDR3 protein. The sample includes about 640,000 distinct CDR3 sequences, under 25% seen only once; the top ten take roughly a third. Sequencing was carried out using blood. The receptors stem from a man aged 30 to 45 with Graves' ophthalmopathy.

In this sample, this clonotype turned up a few times. This chain connects TRBV2 to TRBJ2-3; D not resolved. The germline V gene encodes CDR1 SNHLY and CDR2 FYNNEI. The V and J ends lost 7 bases and 4 bases respectively, with 15 bases between them. This CDR3 contains 14 residues. CDR3 sequence reads: CASTGSSSADTQYF. The CDR3, as DNA: TGTGCCAGCACGGGCTCGAGTTCCGCAGATACGCAGTATTTT.

This clonotype was detected ten times or more. The chain employs TRBV27 and TRBJ2-7; 9 nucleotides match TRBD1. Germline CDR1 reads MNHEY; CDR2 reads SMNVEV (reference sequence). This CDR3 region has 13 residues. V was clipped by 6 bases and J by 7 bases; unmatched bases: 7. This CDR3 reads CASSVQGAREQYF. The CDR3 DNA reads TGTGCCAGCAGCGTACAGGGGGCGCGGGAGCAGTACTTC.

In this sample, this clonotype turned up a few times. This sequence joins TRBV7-8 and TRBJ2-3; 9 nucleotides agree with TRBD2. The germline V gene encodes CDR1 SGHVS and CDR2 FQNEAQ. After removal of 2 bases from V and 4 bases from J, the junction contained 10 bases not matched to a gene. This CDR3 spans 17 amino acids. The CDR3 DNA sequence: TGTGCCAGCAGCTTAACACCGGGACTAGCTTTTTCAGATACGCAGTATTTT. The encoded protein is CASSLTPGLAFSDTQYF.

Details on this clonotype: A much larger clone sits a single nucleotide away, making a read error possible. J is TRBJ2-5 and V is TRBV7-9, with a weak D call TRBD1 (5 bases). CDR3 length: 12 residues. CDR1 and CDR2 from the germline V gene are SEHNR and FQNEAQ (reference sequence). The CDR3 DNA reads TGTGCCAGCAAGGGGATCCAAGAGGCCCAGTACTTC. It codes for CASKGIQEAQYF.

The V gene is TRBV6-1, the J gene TRBJ1-6; TRBD1 agrees at 7 bases. After removal of 6 bases from V and 6 bases from J, the junction contained 2 bases not matched to a gene. CDR1 is MNHNS, CDR2 SASEGT, per germline. The CDR3 is made up of 13 amino acids. The CDR3 loop reads CASSGQVNSPLHF. As DNA, the CDR3 is TGTGCCAGCAGCGGACAGGTTAATTCACCCCTCCACTTT.

This rearrangement joins TRBV4-1 to TRBJ2-4; D assignment may be TRBD1 or TRBD2 (5 bases each). Germline V CDR1 and CDR2: MGHRA, YSYEKL. V lost 0 bases, J lost 6 bases, and 15 bases lay in between. The CDR3 has 16 residues. The CDR3 region is CASSQDFGTTANIQYF. In DNA, the CDR3 is TGCGCCAGCAGCCAAGATTTTGGGACCACGGCAAACATTCAGTACTTC.

This clonotype has just a few counts. The chain is built from TRBV20-1 and TRBJ1-5, with 9 nucleotides matching TRBD1. CDR3 length: 14 amino acids. Unmatched junction bases numbered 10, after V lost 6 bases and J lost 7 bases. Germline values: CDR1 DFQATT, CDR2 SNEGSKA (reference sequence). CDR3 sequence (DNA): TGCAGTGCCAGACTCCGGGACAGGGAACAGCCCCAGCATTTT. Its protein is CSARLRDREQPQHF.

This clonotype was found many times. Being one base from a much bigger clone, this may be a read error. The chain combines TRBV11-2 with TRBJ1-5, with unresolved D. Trimming took 5 bases from V and 0 from J, leaving 5 bases between them. This CDR3 is built from 13 residues. The germline CDR1 and CDR2 sequences are SGHAT and FQNNGV. The CDR3 sequence is CASSGYSNQPQHF. CDR3 DNA: TGTGCCAGCAGCGGTTATAGCAATCAGCCCCAGCATTTT.

V and J are TRBV7-2 and TRBJ2-3; D uncertain. The germline V gene encodes CDR1 SGHTA and CDR2 FQGNSA. Trimming took off 0 bases at V and 5 bases at J, with 6 bases between the two ends. This CDR3 comprises 13 residues. The CDR3 spells CASSLAPQDTQYF. The CDR3 nucleotides read TGTGCCAGCAGCTTAGCGCCACAAGATACGCAGTATTTT.

This chain links TRBV20-1 with TRBJ2-2; the D gene is possibly TRBD2 (6 bases). Germline CDR1 is DFQATT and CDR2 is SNEGSKA (reference sequence). V lost 3 bases to trimming and J lost 4 bases, with 12 bases between them. This CDR3 is 14 amino acids long. In DNA, the CDR3 is TGCAGTGCTAGCCACGGGAGTGGCACCGGGGAGCTGTTTTTT. Amino acids: CSASHGSGTGELFF.

This clonotype occurred many times. V and J are TRBV30 and TRBJ1-4, with D perhaps matching TRBD1 (6 bases). Trimming took 3 bases from V and 0 from J, leaving 14 bases between them. The CDR3 runs to 16 residues. Germline V CDR1 and CDR2: GTSNPN, SVGIG (reference sequence). The CDR3 is CAWRGGQYATNEKLFF. CDR3 bases: TGTGCCTGGAGAGGGGGGCAGTATGCAACTAATGAAAAACTGTTTTTT. Full variable domain (remainder filled in from reference TRBV30 and TRBJ1-4): SQTIHQWPATLVQPVGSPLSLECTVEGTSNPNLYWYRQAAGRGLQLLFYSVGIGQISSEVPQNLSASRPQDRQFILSSKKLLLSDSGFYLCAWRGGQYATNEKLFFGSGTQLSVL.

V and J are TRBV19 and TRBJ2-1; TRBD2 matches 8 bases. Germline V lookup: CDR1 LNHDA, CDR2 SQIVND (reference sequence). The CDR3 contains 15 residues. V lost 4 bases, J lost 7 bases, and 9 bases stayed unmatched. The CDR3 is CASSKDGRALNEQFF. The CDR3 region has the DNA TGTGCCAGTAGTAAAGACGGGAGGGCCTTGAATGAGCAGTTCTTC.

V usage is TRBV7-6 and J usage is TRBJ2-3; D is perhaps TRBD1 (6 bases). Between the trimmed V and J ends, which lost 1 base and 5 bases, there was a span of 13 bases. The V gene's germline CDR1 is SGHVS and CDR2 FNYEAQ. The CDR3 totals 15 residues. CDR3 coding DNA: TGTGCCAGCAGCTTAGAGGCAGGGGCTGAAGATACGCAGTATTTT. It yields the protein CASSLEAGAEDTQYF. The variable domain in full, with the rest retrieved from reference TRBV7-6 and TRBJ2-3, is GAGVSQSPRYKVTKRGQDVALRCDPISGHVSLYWYRQALGQGPEFLTYFNYEAQQDKSGLPNDRFSAERPEGSISTLTIQRTEQRDSAMYRCASSLEAGAEDTQYFGPGTRLTVL.

The V gene is TRBV18, the J gene TRBJ1-4; D unclear. From germline, CDR1 is KGHSH and CDR2 LQKENI. This CDR3 has 11 amino acids. With 6 bases removed from V and 6 bases from J, the gap between germline ends came to 5 bases. The DNA for the CDR3 is TGTGCCAGCTCTTGGGATGAAAAACTGTTTTTT. It encodes CASSWDEKLFF. The complete variable domain, with remaining parts taken from reference TRBV18 and TRBJ1-4, reads NAGVMQNPRHLVRRRGQEARLRCSPMKGHSHVYWYRQLPEEGLKFMVYLQKENIIDESGMPKERFSAEFPKEGPSILRIQQVVRGDSAAYFCASSWDEKLFFGSGTQLSVL.

This clonotype was seen more than once but under ten times. The chain links TRBV7-9 to TRBJ2-1, with D perhaps TRBD2 (6 bases). This CDR3 region has 12 residues. Germline lookup yields CDR1 SEHNR and CDR2 FQNEAQ (reference sequence). V shed 0 bases and J shed 12 bases, with 9 bases lying between them. The CDR3 is CASSLAYGRQFF. The CDR3 region has the DNA TGTGCCAGCAGCTTAGCTTACGGGAGGCAGTTCTTC.

This clonotype has just a few counts. This chain joins TRBV6-5 and TRBJ1-4, with D uncertain. Trimming removed 0 bases from V and 2 bases from J, with 10 bases in between. Germline CDR1 MNHEY, CDR2 SVGAGI. This CDR3 is built from 16 residues. The CDR3 DNA follows: TGTGCCAGCAGTTACTCACCAGGAGGCACTAATGAAAAACTGTTTTTT. It yields the protein CASSYSPGGTNEKLFF.

The sample holds many counts of this clonotype. The rearrangement links TRBV6-1 to TRBJ2-7, with TRBD2 matching over 8 bases. Germline V gene data show CDR1 as MNHNS and CDR2 as SASEGT. This CDR3 has 18 residues. V gave up 5 bases and J gave up 2 bases; unmatched junction bases: 17. The CDR3: CASSPPPSLAGRPYEQYF. The CDR3 DNA is TGTGCCAGCAGTCCCCCTCCCTCGCTAGCGGGTAGACCCTACGAGCAGTACTTC.

CDR3 nucleotide sequence: TGTGCCAGCAGCTCCCCGGCAGGGAGAGAGGCTGGGGCCAACGTCCTGACTTTC. It encodes CASSSPAGREAGANVLTF. V usage is TRBV7-3 and J usage is TRBJ2-6, with D perhaps given as TRBD1 or TRBD2 (5 bases each). Trimming took off 4 bases at V and 2 bases at J, with 18 bases between the two ends. Germline V gene lookup returns CDR1 SGHTA and CDR2 FQGTGA. The CDR3 covers 18 residues.

Only a few counts were recorded for this clonotype. The chain has TRBV20-1 and TRBJ2-5; D not certain. The ends were cut back, 2 bases at V and 11 bases at J, with 12 bases in the middle. The CDR3 contains 11 residues. CDR1 is DFQATT and CDR2 is SNEGSKA in the germline V gene (reference sequence). The CDR3 reads CSARSRSVQYF. The DNA of the CDR3 is TGCAGTGCTAGATCAAGGTCGGTACAGTACTTC.

This clonotype was recorded a few times. The rearrangement uses TRBV20-1 and TRBJ1-5; the D gene is possibly TRBD1 (6 bases). V was trimmed by 4 bases and J by 7 bases, leaving 11 bases between them. CDR1 and CDR2 (germline): DFQATT, SNEGSKA (reference sequence). This CDR3 comprises 12 residues. CDR3 amino acids: CSAKEGGQPQHF. In DNA, the CDR3 is TGCAGTGCTAAGGAGGGGGGCCAGCCCCAGCATTTT.

This clonotype was detected many times. The chain is built from TRBV20-1 and TRBJ2-7; TRBD2 matches at 8 bases. Germline CDR1 is DFQATT and CDR2 is SNEGSKA (reference sequence). The CDR3 runs to 13 residues. The V and J ends lost 6 bases and 6 bases, in that order; junction bases with no gene match: 10. CDR3 residues: CSAPGLAAGEQYF. The CDR3 nucleotides are TGCAGTGCCCCCGGACTAGCAGCGGGCGAGCAGTACTTC.

This clonotype was seen many times. The chain carries TRBV18 and TRBJ2-3; D is perhaps TRBD2 (5 bases). V lost 0 bases to trimming and J lost 2 bases, with 9 bases between them. Germline V gives CDR1 KGHSH, CDR2 LQKENI. The length of the CDR3 is 15 residues. The CDR3 region has the DNA TGTGCCAGCTCACCACCGAGGGCTACCACAGATACGCAGTATTTT. It yields the protein CASSPPRATTDTQYF.

This clonotype was observed many times. V gene TRBV28 combines with J gene TRBJ2-4; D uncertain. CDR3 length: 12 amino acids. The germline CDR1 and CDR2 sequences are MDHEN and SYDVKM. V dropped 5 bases and J dropped 4 bases, with 6 bases sitting between them. CDR3 in DNA: TGTGCCAGCAGTCCCCTGAAAAACATTCAGTACTTC. Translating it yields CASSPLKNIQYF.

This clonotype was seen only a few times. The V and J genes are TRBV20-1 and TRBJ1-2; D is possibly TRBD1 (6 bases). Germline CDR1 is DFQATT and CDR2 is SNEGSKA (reference sequence). V was clipped by 2 bases and J by 4 bases, with 17 bases between them. The CDR3 totals 15 residues. The DNA of the CDR3 is TGCAGTGCTAGATGGACGGGCGGGGGGCTCTATGGCTACACCTTC. Encoded protein: CSARWTGGGLYGYTF.

The chain has TRBV4-2 and TRBJ2-7, with 7 bases fitting TRBD1. Germline trimming cut 4 bases from V and 5 bases from J; bases unmatched to any gene: 11. CDR3 size: 15 residues. Per germline, CDR1 LGHNA and CDR2 YNFKEQ. The CDR3 coding sequence is TGTGCCAGCAGCCTCAGACAGCTTCAGGGGGACGAGCAGTACTTC. Its translation: CASSLRQLQGDEQYF.